Shown below are 25 T cell receptor beta chains from a single sample sequenced in a study of blood T cell repertoires in COVID-19. Clones were read by immunoSEQ multiplex PCR, and TCRdb kept only the in-frame ones, dropping some. The sample carries about 98,000 clones, about 80% recorded once. Sample: peripheral blood. These receptors originate from a man in his 70s with acute or convalescent COVID-19.

The chain has TRBV6-5 and TRBJ2-1; D may be TRBD2 (5 bases). The CDR3 extends over 14 amino acids. The V and J ends lost 0 bases and 6 bases respectively, with 9 bases between them. CDR1 is MNHEY and CDR2 is SVGAGI in the germline V gene. CDR3 in DNA: TGTGCCAGCAGTTACTCGATTCTAGCCAATGAGCAGTTCTTC. This sequence encodes CASSYSILANEQFF.

This chain joins TRBV7-2 and TRBJ1-3, with D uncertain. This CDR3 has 13 residues. The V end lost 3 bases, the J end lost 4 bases, and 7 bases lay between the germline ends. From germline, CDR1 is SGHTA and CDR2 FQGNSA. In DNA, the CDR3 is TGTGCCAGCAGCTTCGGGTACGGAAACACCATATATTTT. It specifies CASSFGYGNTIYF.

This clone was seen a few times. The V and J genes are TRBV28 and TRBJ2-1; D is possibly TRBD1 (5 bases). The CDR3 is 16 amino acids. Germline-derived CDR1 and CDR2 are MDHEN and SYDVKM. V was trimmed by 5 bases and J by 1 base, leaving 15 bases between them. The CDR3 region is CASSPQGVGSYNEQFF. CDR3 nucleotide sequence: TGTGCCAGCAGTCCACAAGGGGTAGGGTCCTACAATGAGCAGTTCTTC.

The chain couples TRBV18 to TRBJ2-7; D is undetermined. The CDR3 runs 13 residues. The germline CDR1 and CDR2 sequences are KGHSH and LQKENI. V shed 3 bases and J shed 4 bases, with 10 bases lying between them. Here the CDR3 DNA reads TGTGCCAGCTCACCGGCTTCAGATTACGAGCAGTACTTC. Translated: CASSPASDYEQYF.

V and J are TRBV4-1 and TRBJ2-3; tentative D call: TRBD2 (7 bases). V dropped 5 bases and J dropped 1 base, with 19 bases sitting between them. Per the germline V gene, CDR1 is MGHRA and CDR2 is YSYEKL. This CDR3 has 17 amino acids. The CDR3 DNA sequence: TGCGCCAGCAGCTTTAGCCCCCGGGGGGCTCGCACAGATACGCAGTATTTT. As protein: CASSFSPRGARTDTQYF.

CDR3 amino acids: CASSPRNSPLHF. CDR3 coding DNA: TGTGCCAGCTCACCGAGAAATTCACCCCTCCACTTT. This chain uses TRBV18 with TRBJ1-6, with D unresolved. Germline V lookup: CDR1 KGHSH, CDR2 LQKENI. The CDR3 spans 12 residues. Trimming left V 3 bases short and J 7 bases short, with 4 bases between.

This clone was picked up one time. Here the CDR3 reads CASMGTGTWEKLFF. CDR3 bases: TGTGCCAGCATGGGGACAGGCACTTGGGAAAAACTGTTTTTT. The V call is TRBV28, the J call TRBJ1-4, with 8 bases lining up with TRBD1. The CDR3 covers 14 residues. Germline lookup yields CDR1 MDHEN and CDR2 SYDVKM. Trimming removed 7 bases from V and 8 bases from J; junction bases left unmatched: 9.

CDR3 sequence: CASSNSLVYEKLFF. In DNA, the CDR3 is TGTGCCAGCAGTAACAGCTTAGTCTATGAAAAACTGTTTTTT. The V call is TRBV25-1, the J call TRBJ1-4, with D hard to call. Trimming cost V 5 bases and J 6 bases, with 13 bases left between them. Germline values: CDR1 MGHDK, CDR2 SYGVNS. The length of the CDR3 is 14 residues.

The CDR3 DNA is TGCAGCGTTGTTGGGGGCCGGGATACAGATACGCAGTATTTT. It translates to CSVVGGRDTDTQYF. This chain joins TRBV29-1 and TRBJ2-3, with D possibly being TRBD1 (6 bases). The V gene lost 4 bases and the J gene lost 3 bases, with 14 bases spanning the gap. The CDR3 consists of 14 residues. Germline V gives CDR1 SQVTM, CDR2 ANQGSEA.

The chain joins TRBV11-2 to TRBJ1-1, with no clear D. The V end lost 8 bases, the J end lost 5 bases, and 18 bases lay between the germline ends. CDR1 and CDR2 (germline): SGHAT, FQNNGV. The CDR3 length is 14 residues. This chain's CDR3 is CASSSPRTGTEAFF. Here the CDR3 DNA reads TGTGCCAGCTCATCCCCCAGGACGGGGACTGAAGCTTTCTTT. The full variable domain, in which reference TRBV11-2 and TRBJ1-1 provide the parts outside the CDR3, is EAGVAQSPRYKIIEKRQSVAFWCNPISGHATLYWYQQILGQGPKLLIQFQNNGVVDDSQLPKDRFSAERLKGVDSTLKIQPAKLEDSAVYLCASSSPRTGTEAFFGQGTRLTVV.

The rearrangement joins TRBV2 to TRBJ2-7; D is ambiguous. The CDR3 spans 13 residues. Germline loops: CDR1 SNHLY, CDR2 FYNNEI. V shed 1 base and J shed 3 bases, with 7 bases lying between them. CDR3 loop: CASSEERGYEQYF. CDR3 nucleotides: TGTGCCAGCAGTGAAGAACGCGGCTACGAGCAGTACTTC.

This sequence joins TRBV3-1 (or the pseudogene TRBV3-2) and TRBJ2-1; 12 nucleotides match TRBD2. With 1 base clipped from V and 4 bases from J, the junction kept 11 bases outside the gene matches. The germline V gene has CDR1 LGHDT and CDR2 YNNKEL (reference sequence). The CDR3 covers 19 residues. The CDR3 region is CASSQVQGLAGGKYNEQFF. CDR3 in DNA: TGTGCCAGCAGCCAAGTTCAGGGACTAGCGGGTGGGAAGTACAATGAGCAGTTCTTC.

This clone came up a few times. The chain couples TRBV7-2 to TRBJ2-7; D uncertain. Trimming pared 1 base from V and 6 bases from J, leaving 7 bases between. The CDR3 runs 12 residues. Germline lookup yields CDR1 SGHTA and CDR2 FQGNSA. The CDR3: CASSLGDAEQYF. In DNA, the CDR3 is TGTGCCAGCAGCTTAGGAGATGCCGAGCAGTACTTC. Together with reference TRBV7-2 and TRBJ2-7, the CDR3 gives the full variable domain: GAGVSQSPSNKVTEKGKDVELRCDPISGHTALYWYRQSLGQGLEFLIYFQGNSAPDKSGLPSDRFSAERTGGSVSTLTIQRTQQEDSAVYLCASSLGDAEQYFGPGTRLTVT.

The chain links TRBV19 to TRBJ2-1; D is ambiguous. The CDR3 extends over 11 amino acids. V shed 4 bases and J shed 9 bases, with 7 bases lying between them. Germline V gives CDR1 LNHDA, CDR2 SQIVND (reference sequence). CDR3 sequence reads: CASSSRSEQFF. As DNA, the CDR3 is TGTGCCAGTAGTAGTCGGAGTGAGCAGTTCTTC.

The chain carries TRBV24-1 and TRBJ2-4; 8 bases map to TRBD1. This CDR3 has 16 residues. CDR1 and CDR2 (germline): KGHDR, SFDVKD. Unmatched junction bases numbered 8, after V lost 5 bases and J lost 3 bases. CDR3 in amino acids: CATSGTGQIGKNIQYF. CDR3 coding DNA: TGTGCCACCAGTGGGACAGGGCAAATTGGCAAAAACATTCAGTACTTC.

This chain uses TRBV6-4 with TRBJ2-3; D is possibly TRBD2 (6 bases). Looked up from germline, CDR1 is MRHNA and CDR2 is SNTAGT. Deletions cut 6 bases from V and 9 bases from J, with 19 bases between. The CDR3 totals 14 residues. CDR3 residues: CASSPSALLGTQYF. CDR3 sequence (DNA): TGTGCCAGCAGCCCTAGCGCGCTTTTGGGCACGCAGTATTTT.

This CDR3 reads CASSTTGDAYQGYTF. In nucleotides, the CDR3 is TGTGCCAGTAGTACTACAGGGGATGCGTATCAGGGCTACACCTTC. The chain recombines TRBV19 with TRBJ1-2; 7 positions match TRBD1. J lost 8 bases, V lost 4 bases, and 13 bases had no gene match. CDR1 and CDR2 from the germline V gene are LNHDA and SQIVND (reference sequence). The CDR3 length is 15 residues.

This chain links TRBV4-1 with TRBJ2-2, with TRBD2 matching over 11 bases. Germline CDR1 reads MGHRA; CDR2 reads YSYEKL. The length of the CDR3 is 16 residues. J was trimmed by 4 bases and V by 1 base; bases with no gene match: 2. The CDR3 loop is CASSQASGGITGELFF. CDR3 in DNA: TGCGCCAGCAGCCAAGCTAGCGGGGGGATCACCGGGGAGCTGTTTTTT.

The gene calls are TRBV7-9 and TRBJ2-7, with 7 bases matching TRBD1. Germline V lookup: CDR1 SEHNR, CDR2 FQNEAQ (reference sequence). V shed 5 bases, J shed 3 bases, and the junction held 10 bases outside the gene matches. The CDR3 contains 15 residues. This CDR3 is CASSPGTVIDYEQYF. CDR3 sequence (DNA): TGTGCCAGCAGCCCCGGGACAGTCATAGACTACGAGCAGTACTTC.

The chain recombines TRBV30 with TRBJ2-7; 11 bases match TRBD2. The CDR3 loop spans 16 amino acids. Germline trimming cut 1 base from V and 0 bases from J; bases unmatched to any gene: 5. The germline V gene has CDR1 GTSNPN and CDR2 SVGIG (reference sequence). CDR3 sequence: CAWSGSTSGNSYEQYF. The CDR3 region has the DNA TGTGCCTGGAGTGGGTCGACTAGCGGGAACTCCTACGAGCAGTACTTC.

This chain uses TRBV30 with TRBJ2-4; 13 bases are shared with TRBD2. The germline gives CDR1 GTSNPN, CDR2 SVGIG (reference sequence). The CDR3 runs to 17 residues. Trimming at V came to 5 bases and at J to 0 bases, leaving 7 bases not matched to a gene. CDR3 amino acids: CAWALAGGSIAKNIQYF. For the CDR3, the DNA is TGTGCCTGGGCACTAGCGGGAGGGTCCATAGCCAAAAACATTCAGTACTTC. The whole variable domain, filled in from reference TRBV30 and TRBJ2-4, reads SQTIHQWPATLVQPVGSPLSLECTVEGTSNPNLYWYRQAAGRGLQLLFYSVGIGQISSEVPQNLSASRPQDRQFILSSKKLLLSDSGFYLCAWALAGGSIAKNIQYFGAGTRLSVL.

The J gene is TRBJ2-7, the V gene TRBV27; 9 bases line up with TRBD1. The CDR3 is made up of 15 amino acids. V lost 2 bases and J lost 3; bases outside the gene matches: 5. Germline lookup yields CDR1 MNHEY and CDR2 SMNVEV (reference sequence). CDR3 bases: TGTGCCAGCAGTTTAATGGGACAGGGTTTCTACGAGCAGTACTTC. Its translation is CASSLMGQGFYEQYF.

The V gene is TRBV5-1, the J gene TRBJ2-5; TRBD1 matches 9 bases. The CDR3 consists of 14 residues. After removal of 2 bases from V and 5 bases from J, the junction contained 4 bases not matched to a gene. Germline lookup yields CDR1 SGHRS and CDR2 YFSETQ. The CDR3 sequence is CASSLQGAHETQYF. The DNA of the CDR3 is TGCGCCAGCAGCTTACAGGGGGCACATGAGACCCAGTACTTC.

The J gene is TRBJ2-5, the V gene TRBV4-2, with 13 bases lining up with TRBD2. The CDR3 sequence is 17 residues long. Per the germline V gene, CDR1 is LGHNA and CDR2 is YNFKEQ. The trim removed 4 bases at V and 5 bases at J, leaving 10 bases unmatched. Here the CDR3 DNA reads TGTGCCAGCAGCCCCGGACTAGCGGGAGCCCTCGGGGAGACCCAGTACTTC. Its translation is CASSPGLAGALGETQYF.

This clone was observed a few times. J is TRBJ1-1 and V is TRBV18, with a tentative D call TRBD1 (6 bases). Germline V CDR1 and CDR2: KGHSH, LQKENI. CDR3 length equals 14 residues. The V end was cut by 3 bases, the J end by 6 bases, with 14 bases between. CDR3 loop: CASSPDGRGAEAFF. In DNA form, the CDR3 reads TGTGCCAGCTCACCGGATGGCAGGGGCGCTGAAGCTTTCTTT.